This TCR beta chain was sequenced in a study of cytomegalovirus exposure and HLA in healthy donors. General study points: Cytomegalovirus-associated TCR beta chains were listed, numbering 150 to 200. A later analysis found that most CMV-associated TCR beta chains appeared HLA-restricted. V segments that were indistinguishable, TRBV6-2 and TRBV6-3 among them, were omitted from analysis.

V was cut by 0 bases and J by 8 bases, with 13 bases left in between. The germline CDR1 and CDR2 sequences are MGHRA and YSYEKL. This CDR3 has 15 residues. The table lists this clone with a few counts. Antigen unknown. PCR used 60 Vbeta primers and 13 Jbeta primers. TCRdb's table, derived via immunoSEQ multiplex PCR, lists solely in-frame clones and lacks some. The sample shows under 200,000 clones, roughly three quarters of them seen only once. The origin of this receptor is a male donor in good health and CMV-seropositive. Source material: PBMCs. The V and J genes are TRBV4-1 and TRBJ2-2, with D possibly TRBD2 on 5 matching bases. CDR3: CASSQDRTTGGELFF. CDR3 sequence (DNA): TGCGCCAGCAGCCAAGACAGGACGACGGGGGGGGAGCTGTTTTTT.